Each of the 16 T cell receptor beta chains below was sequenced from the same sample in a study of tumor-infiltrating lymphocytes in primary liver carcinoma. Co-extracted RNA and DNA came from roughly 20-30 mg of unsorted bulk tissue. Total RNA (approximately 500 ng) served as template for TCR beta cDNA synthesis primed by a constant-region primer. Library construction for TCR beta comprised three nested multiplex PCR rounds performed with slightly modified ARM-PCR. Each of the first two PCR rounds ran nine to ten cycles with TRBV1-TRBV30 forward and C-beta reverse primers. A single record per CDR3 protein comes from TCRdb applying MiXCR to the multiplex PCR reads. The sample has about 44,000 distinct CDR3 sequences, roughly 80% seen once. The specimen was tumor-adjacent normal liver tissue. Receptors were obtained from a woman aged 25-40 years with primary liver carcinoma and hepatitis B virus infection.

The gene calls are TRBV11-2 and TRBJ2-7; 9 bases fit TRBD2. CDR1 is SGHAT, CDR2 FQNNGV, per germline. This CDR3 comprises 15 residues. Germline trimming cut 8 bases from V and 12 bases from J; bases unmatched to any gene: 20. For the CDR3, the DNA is TGTGCCAGCGGCTCAGCAGGGACTAGCTGCCTCTTGGTGTACTTC. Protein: CASGSAGTSCLLVYF.

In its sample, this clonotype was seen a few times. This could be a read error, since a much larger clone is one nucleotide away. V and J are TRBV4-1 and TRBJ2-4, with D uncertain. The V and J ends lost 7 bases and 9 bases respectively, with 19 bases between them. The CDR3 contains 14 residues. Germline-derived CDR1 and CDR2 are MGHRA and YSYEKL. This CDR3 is CASNPSRLDVIQYF. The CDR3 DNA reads TGCGCCAGCAACCCTTCGCGCCTAGACGTCATTCAGTACTTC.

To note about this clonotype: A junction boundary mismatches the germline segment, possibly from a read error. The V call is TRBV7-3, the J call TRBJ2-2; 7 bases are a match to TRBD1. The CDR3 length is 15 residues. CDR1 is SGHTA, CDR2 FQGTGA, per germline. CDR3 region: CASTIMTGPTGELSF. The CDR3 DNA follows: TGTGCCAGCACTATTATGACAGGGCCCACCGGGGAGCTGTCTTTT.

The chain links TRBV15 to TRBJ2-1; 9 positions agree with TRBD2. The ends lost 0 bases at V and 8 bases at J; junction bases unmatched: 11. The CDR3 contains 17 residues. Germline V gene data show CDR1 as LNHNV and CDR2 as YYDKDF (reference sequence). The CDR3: CATSRDSSSGTFYEQFF. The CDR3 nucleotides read TGTGCCACCAGCAGAGACTCCTCTAGCGGGACATTCTATGAGCAGTTCTTC.

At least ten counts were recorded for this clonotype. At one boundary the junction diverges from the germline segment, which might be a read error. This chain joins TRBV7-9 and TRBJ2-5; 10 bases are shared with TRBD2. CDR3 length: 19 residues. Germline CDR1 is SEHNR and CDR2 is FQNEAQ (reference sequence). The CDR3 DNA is TGTGCCAGCACCTTAAGGAGGGCTAGCGGGAGTACTATCCAAGAGACCCAGTACTTC. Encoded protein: CASTLRRASGSTIQETQYF.

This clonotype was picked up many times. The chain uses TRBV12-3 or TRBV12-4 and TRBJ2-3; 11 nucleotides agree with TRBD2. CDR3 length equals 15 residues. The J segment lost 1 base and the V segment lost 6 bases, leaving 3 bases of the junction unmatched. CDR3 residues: CASRGLAGRTDTQYF. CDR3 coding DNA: TGTGCCAGCAGAGGACTAGCGGGTCGCACAGATACGCAGTATTTT.

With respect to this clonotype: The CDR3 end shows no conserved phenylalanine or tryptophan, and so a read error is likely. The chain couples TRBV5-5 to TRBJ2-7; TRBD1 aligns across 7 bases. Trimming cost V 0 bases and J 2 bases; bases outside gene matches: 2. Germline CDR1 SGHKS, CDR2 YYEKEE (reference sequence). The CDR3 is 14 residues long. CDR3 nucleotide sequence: TGTGCCAGCAGCTTGGGACAGGGAGCCTACGAGCAGTACCAC. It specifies CASSLGQGAYEQYH.

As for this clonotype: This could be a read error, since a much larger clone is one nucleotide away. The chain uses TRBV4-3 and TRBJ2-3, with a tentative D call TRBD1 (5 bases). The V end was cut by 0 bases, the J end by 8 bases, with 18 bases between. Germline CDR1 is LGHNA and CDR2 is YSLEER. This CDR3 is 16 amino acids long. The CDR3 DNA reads TGCGCCAGCAGCCAAGAGGGGCTGGCGAGCACATGTACGCAGTATTTT. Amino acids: CASSQEGLASTCTQYF.

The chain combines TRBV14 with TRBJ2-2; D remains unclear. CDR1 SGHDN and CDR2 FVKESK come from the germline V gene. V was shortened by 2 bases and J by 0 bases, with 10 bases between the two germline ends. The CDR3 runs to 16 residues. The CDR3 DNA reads TGTGCCAGCAGCCAAAAACTCACAGCGAACACCGGGGAGCTGTTTTTT. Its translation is CASSQKLTANTGELFF.

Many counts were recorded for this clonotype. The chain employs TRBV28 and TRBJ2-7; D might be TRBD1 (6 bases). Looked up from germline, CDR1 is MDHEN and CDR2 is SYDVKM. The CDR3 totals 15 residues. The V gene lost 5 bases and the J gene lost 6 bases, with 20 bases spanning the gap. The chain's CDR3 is CASSLPHRATSEQYF. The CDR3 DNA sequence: TGTGCCAGCAGTCTGCCACACAGGGCGACCTCCGAGCAGTACTTC.

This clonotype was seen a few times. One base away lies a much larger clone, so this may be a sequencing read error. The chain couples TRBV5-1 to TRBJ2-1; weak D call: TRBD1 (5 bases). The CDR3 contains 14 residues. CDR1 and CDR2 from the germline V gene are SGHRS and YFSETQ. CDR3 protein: CASSLGGSSNKQFF. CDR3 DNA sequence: TGCGCCAGCAGCTTGGGGGGCTCAAGCAATAAGCAGTTCTTC.

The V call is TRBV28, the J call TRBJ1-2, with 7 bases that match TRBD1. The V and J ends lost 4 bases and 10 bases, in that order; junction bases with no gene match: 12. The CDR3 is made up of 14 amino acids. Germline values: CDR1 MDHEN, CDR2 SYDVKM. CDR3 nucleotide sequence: TGTGCCAGCAGTTCGTCCACAGGGGCCCACGCCTACACCTTC. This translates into CASSSSTGAHAYTF.

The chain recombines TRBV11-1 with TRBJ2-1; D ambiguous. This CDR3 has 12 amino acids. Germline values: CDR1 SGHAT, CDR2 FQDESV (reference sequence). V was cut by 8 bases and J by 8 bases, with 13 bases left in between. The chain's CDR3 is CASRHTRDEQFF. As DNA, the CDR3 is TGTGCCAGCCGACATACCCGGGATGAGCAGTTCTTC.

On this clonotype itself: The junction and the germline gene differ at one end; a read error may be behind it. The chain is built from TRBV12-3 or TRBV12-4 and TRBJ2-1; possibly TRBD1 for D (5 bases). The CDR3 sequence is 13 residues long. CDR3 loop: CASSLDRYDEQFF. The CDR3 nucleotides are TGTGCTAGCAGTTTAGACAGATACGATGAGCAGTTCTTC.

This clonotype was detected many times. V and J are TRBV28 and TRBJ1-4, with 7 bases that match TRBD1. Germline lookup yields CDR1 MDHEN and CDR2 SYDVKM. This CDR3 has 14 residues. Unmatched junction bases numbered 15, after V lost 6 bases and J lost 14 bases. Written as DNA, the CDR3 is TGTGCCAGCAGGGCGGGACAGCAACTTAATCTCCTGTTTTTT. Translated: CASRAGQQLNLLFF.

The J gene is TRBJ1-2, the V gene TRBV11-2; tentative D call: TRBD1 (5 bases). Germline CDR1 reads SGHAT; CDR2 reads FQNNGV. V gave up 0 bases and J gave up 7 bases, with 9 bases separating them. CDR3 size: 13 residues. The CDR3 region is CASSLDQGSGYTF. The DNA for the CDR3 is TGTGCCAGCAGCTTAGATCAGGGTAGTGGCTACACCTTC.